These T cell receptor beta chains were read from a single sample in a study of radiotherapy plus CTLA-4 blockade in lung cancer. The protocol was immunoSEQ multiplex PCR, while the TCRdb copy is restricted to in-frame clones and leaves out a portion. This sample has some 120,000 clones, with roughly four fifths found just once. The sample was peripheral blood, taken from a patient treated with radiotherapy plus ipilimumab. The receptors were sampled from a human donor with non-small cell lung cancer that progressed on radiotherapy plus ipilimumab. Some clones in this sample may be carry-over from other donors' samples. CDR3s leave out the opening cysteine and the closing phenylalanine or tryptophan. Each record gives: clone size, V gene, J gene, CDR3 protein. Rows give clone size only sometimes, using once, few, many, or a class for an expanded clone.

NA	TRBV5-8	TRBJ2-7	ASNQGTYEQY
NA	TRBV19	TRBJ2-4	ASSTNRGRPQY
NA	TRBV7-8	TRBJ2-7	ASSLSGRDYEQY
once	TRBV18	TRBJ2-7	ASSPGTEQY
NA	TRBV15	TRBJ2-5	AIRASAQETQY
NA	TRBV5-1	TRBJ2-5	ASSLATGVETQY
NA	TRBV5-6	TRBJ2-5	ASSLTGTQETQY
NA	TRBV4-3	TRBJ1-3	ASSQDIYSRNTIY
NA	TRBV7-9	TRBJ2-3	ASSLTGAADTQY
once	TRBV14	TRBJ1-5	ASSQDGDGTGNQPQH
NA	TRBV7-2	TRBJ1-1	ASSFQQNTEAF
NA	TRBV19	TRBJ2-7	ASSGTGWPYEQY
NA	TRBV5-1	TRBJ1-5	ASSFGTGNNQPQH
few	TRBV4-3	TRBJ1-1	ASSQQGLAEAF
NA	TRBV5-5	TRBJ1-2	ASSRTGPNLYGYT
NA	TRBV5-1	TRBJ1-1	ASSENRRVLTEAF
NA	TRBV15	TRBJ2-3	ATSRDQGRGPDTQY
NA	TRBV2	TRBJ1-3	ASSATGLGNTIY
NA	TRBV27	TRBJ2-3	ASTQQARGDTQY
NA	TRBV7-2	TRBJ1-2	ASSLGRGWGYT
NA	TRBV11-2	TRBJ2-3	ASMARLSTDTQY
NA	TRBV5-1	TRBJ1-2	ASSLGTGGGYGYT
NA	TRBV18	TRBJ2-3	ASSPNGGATTDTQY
NA	TRBV10-3	TRBJ1-3	AITPGPAGNTIY
few	TRBV7-9	TRBJ1-2	ASSLGSRNYGYT
NA	TRBV7-2	TRBJ1-2	ASSQTGGAYGYT
NA	TRBV2	TRBJ2-7	ASSAATSGSYEQY
NA	TRBV7-9	TRBJ2-5	ASSAWDRQETQY
NA	TRBV7-8	TRBJ1-5	ASSFRQNSNQPQH
NA	TRBV6-1	TRBJ1-1	ASSERGFGSEAF
few	TRBV6-6	TRBJ2-1	ASSRTYEQF
NA	TRBV27	TRBJ1-5	ASSSSDRLFQPQH
few	TRBV15	TRBJ1-3	ATSRDRTPTNTIY
NA	TRBV6-1	TRBJ2-7	ASRWAGSSYEQY
once	TRBV4-3	TRBJ1-2	ASSQAVRLNYGYT
NA	TRBV11-2	TRBJ2-2	ASSLLLLPTGELF
NA	TRBV21-1	TRBJ1-5	ASSKYRGSNQPQH
NA	TRBV9	TRBJ1-3	ASSPIPVEQGASIY
few	TRBV6-5	TRBJ2-7	ASSYLAGTYEQY
NA	TRBV11-2	TRBJ1-4	ASSAQGAKGKLF
NA	TRBV27	TRBJ2-1	ASKVYGGLYNEQF
NA	TRBV30	TRBJ1-4	AWSKGRRKLF
NA	TRBV2	TRBJ1-3	ASSPTGSGAGNTIY
NA	TRBV4-2	TRBJ1-1	ASSPGTGGHEAF
NA	TRBV15	TRBJ2-7	ATSPGLISYEQY
NA	TRBV28	TRBJ2-5	ASSPQRETQY
NA	TRBV7-2	TRBJ2-7	ASSLEGVDYEQY
NA	TRBV15	TRBJ2-3	ATSRDYTGDTQY
NA	TRBV19	TRBJ1-5	ASSIWGLDQPQH
NA	TRBV7-2	TRBJ2-1	ASSSRPVSEQF
NA	TRBV2	TRBJ2-3	ASRTGNSDTQY
NA	TRBV4-2	TRBJ1-2	ASSPTTGDYGYT
NA	TRBV27	TRBJ1-2	ASSDRGRDYGYT
NA	TRBV4-2	TRBJ2-7	ASSQETSGGAYGEQY